The sequence of this TCR beta chain was determined in a study of T cells after yellow fever vaccination. From germline, CDR1 is SQVTM and CDR2 ANQGSEA. V lost 4 bases to trimming and J lost 1 base, with 13 bases between them. The CDR3 runs to 14 residues. TCRdb processed the 5' RACE reads anew with MiXCR; each CDR3 protein has one entry. The repertoire consists of under 300,000 distinct CDR3 sequences, with 13% occurring once and the leading ten covering 0.5% to 0.6%. V is TRBV29-1 and J is TRBJ2-5; perhaps TRBD2 as D (6 bases). This sample comprised CD4+ T cells sorted from PBMCs, obtained 45 days after the yellow fever booster vaccination. This clonotype originated in a young man who received the YFV17D yellow fever vaccine. The CDR3: CSVAGGKLQETQYF. The CDR3 nucleotides are TGCAGCGTTGCTGGAGGGAAGCTCCAAGAGACCCAGTACTTC.